Listed here is a single T cell receptor beta chain. The antigen is unknown. The PCR employed 60 Vbeta primers together with 13 Jbeta primers. Libraries were prepared by immunoSEQ multiplex PCR; TCRdb keeps only in-frame clonotypes and omits some of them. Altogether roughly 160,000 clones are present, over 70% being singletons, with the ten largest covering roughly 4.7%. These data come from a study of cytomegalovirus exposure and HLA in healthy donors. General observations from the study: TCR beta sequences numbering 15,000 to 20,000 were associated with HLA alleles at 0.05 false discovery rate in a later analysis. In an earlier analysis, about 87% or about 30%: the productive usage of most TCR beta V segments.

CDR1 is SGHTA and CDR2 is FQGTGA in the germline V gene. This CDR3 region has 16 residues. Trimming took off 4 bases at V and 6 bases at J, with 18 bases between the two ends. Each donor was nominally healthy when sampled (though unrecorded immune exposures were likely). The material sequenced was PBMCs. V usage is TRBV7-3 and J usage is TRBJ2-2, with a tentative D call TRBD1 (6 bases). This clonotype originated in a man aged 25 to 40 in good health and CMV-seronegative. CDR3 nucleotides: TGTGCCAGCAGCTCCCCGGGACAAGTCACCGCCGGGGAGCTGTTTTTT. Its protein is CASSSPGQVTAGELFF.